This T cell receptor beta chain is drawn from a study of memory CD4+ T cells and cytomegalovirus serostatus. The sort gate was single viable CD3+CD4+CD8-CD45RO+ cells for memory CD4+ T cells. Serum IgG to CMV pp150, pp28, p38 and p52 defined serostatus. Generated by immunoSEQ multiplex PCR, the TCRdb table keeps only in-frame clones and is missing some. The sample yields some 40,000 clones, around 79% seen once. CDR1 and CDR2 (germline): LNHDA, SQIVND (reference sequence). Trimming took 5 bases from V and 5 from J; bases not matched to a gene: 8. This CDR3 region has 15 residues. This chain joins TRBV19 and TRBJ2-7; TRBD2 matches 11 bases. Material: memory CD4+ T cells from blood. This receptor was taken from an adult in good health and CMV-seropositive. CDR3: CASSPALAGVDEQYF. For the CDR3, the DNA is TGTGCCAGTAGTCCCGCACTAGCGGGAGTTGACGAGCAGTACTTC.